One sample yielded the 8 T cell receptor beta chains listed below, sequenced in a study of blood T cells in healthy people across ages. Through a sample-barcoded 5' primer and a J-beta primer mix, a second PCR was run for roughly 7 to 11 cycles. MiXCR, run by TCRdb on the 5' RACE reads, gives a single entry per CDR3 protein. The sample lists roughly 800,000 distinct CDR3 sequences; under 40% were seen once. The sequencing input was blood. Receptors originate from a young man in good health.

The CDR3 region has the DNA TGCAGTGCTACCCCCGGTACCCAAGAGACCCAGTACTTC. As protein: CSATPGTQETQYF. The gene calls are TRBV20-1 and TRBJ2-5, with D hard to call. Germline CDR1 is DFQATT and CDR2 is SNEGSKA (reference sequence). The germline V and J ends were trimmed by 4 bases and 1 base, with 10 bases remaining between them. This CDR3 has 13 amino acids.

The rearrangement joins TRBV7-2 to TRBJ1-4, with TRBD1 as a possible D gene (6 bases). Trimming cost V 4 bases and J 7 bases, with 16 bases left between them. Germline CDR1 is SGHTA and CDR2 is FQGNSA. This CDR3 has 15 amino acids. This CDR3 reads CASSSQQGAGEKLFF. The CDR3 DNA follows: TGTGCCAGCAGCTCCCAACAGGGTGCGGGTGAAAAACTGTTTTTT.

This clonotype was detected only a few times. The chain couples TRBV30 to TRBJ2-5; a possible D gene is TRBD1 (5 bases). Germline V lookup: CDR1 GTSNPN, CDR2 SVGIG (reference sequence). The V gene lost 5 bases and the J gene lost 8 bases, with 15 bases spanning the gap. The length of the CDR3 is 12 residues. DNA of the CDR3: TGTGCCTGGGGCGGACAAAGAGGCACCCAGTACTTC. Its translation is CAWGGQRGTQYF.

Many counts were recorded for this clonotype. This chain connects TRBV5-5 to TRBJ2-1; tentative D call: TRBD2 (5 bases). Trimming removed 4 bases at V and 7 bases at J, with 15 bases between. CDR1 and CDR2 (germline): SGHKS, YYEKEE (reference sequence). The CDR3 length is 14 residues. The CDR3 protein is CASSPGIAGNEQFF. The DNA of the CDR3 is TGTGCCAGCAGCCCTGGGATTGCGGGTAATGAGCAGTTCTTC.

This clonotype was counted many times. V and J are TRBV1 and TRBJ2-1; the DNA was not compared with TRBD2, the D call given in the table. TRBV1 is deemed a pseudogene. This CDR3 contains 21 residues. The CDR3 nucleotides read TGCACCAGCAGCCCCGCGCCGGGACTAGCGGGGGGAAAAAGCTCCTACAATGAGCAGTTCTTC. Its translation is CTSSPAPGLAGGKSSYNEQFF.

This clonotype turned up a few times. This chain uses TRBV5-1 with TRBJ1-6; 8 nucleotides agree with TRBD1. V was clipped by 4 bases and J by 0 bases; unmatched bases: 6. The CDR3 is made up of 17 amino acids. The germline V gene has CDR1 SGHRS and CDR2 YFSETQ. CDR3 in DNA: TGCGCCAGCAGCGCGCGGACAGGGAGCTCCTATAATTCACCCCTCCACTTT. It translates to CASSARTGSSYNSPLHF.

The chain has TRBV4-3 and TRBJ2-3; TRBD2 agrees at 10 bases. CDR1 and CDR2 from the germline V gene are LGHNA and YSLEER. The CDR3 contains 17 residues. The ends lost 0 bases at V and 3 bases at J; junction bases unmatched: 6. In nucleotides, the CDR3 is TGCGCCAGCAGCCAAGATGTAGCGGGGGGAAGGACAGATACGCAGTATTTT. It codes for CASSQDVAGGRTDTQYF.

This clonotype has only a few counts. CDR3 region: CASSYPDGEYGYTF. The CDR3 nucleotides read TGTGCCAGCAGTTATCCGGACGGCGAATATGGCTACACCTTC. The chain joins TRBV6-6 to TRBJ1-2, with no clear D. The CDR3 length is 14 residues. Germline loops: CDR1 MNHNY, CDR2 SVGAGI (reference sequence). V lost 3 bases and J lost 5, with 13 bases in between.